This entry lists 11 T cell receptor beta chains sequenced from one sample in a study of shared clonotypes between healthy human individuals. Naive CD8 cells lacked CD45RO, underwent positive selection for CCR7 and left out terminally differentiated effector memory CD45RA+ cells. Produced via immunoSEQ multiplex PCR; TCRdb's table is partial and in-frame only. The table lists approximately 840,000 clones, 95% to 97% of them singletons. The sample consisted of naive CD8+ T cells sorted from blood. The receptors originated from a man aged 25 to 45 in good health.

In this sample, this clone turned up once. The V call is TRBV7-9, the J call TRBJ2-1, with TRBD2 identical over 12 bases. CDR1 is SEHNR, CDR2 FQNEAQ, per germline (reference sequence). V gave up 2 bases and J gave up 4 bases; unmatched junction bases: 9. This CDR3 comprises 18 residues. The CDR3 reads CASSLSLAGGPRYNEQFF. CDR3 nucleotide sequence: TGTGCCAGCAGCTTAAGTCTAGCGGGAGGGCCGAGGTACAATGAGCAGTTCTTC.

The V call is TRBV7-8, the J call TRBJ2-2, with D unresolved. Germline CDR1 SGHVS, CDR2 FQNEAQ. CDR3 size: 17 residues. Trimming cost V 5 bases and J 5 bases, with 21 bases left between them. The CDR3, as DNA: TGTGCCAGCAGCATTCTTACAAACCCGGACGGGACCGGGGAGCTGTTTTTT. Its translation: CASSILTNPDGTGELFF.

The chain joins TRBV29-1 to TRBJ2-3; D might be TRBD1 (5 bases). CDR1 is SQVTM, CDR2 ANQGSEA, per germline. This CDR3 contains 12 residues. V dropped 5 bases and J dropped 5 bases, with 11 bases sitting between them. CDR3 in DNA: TGCAGCGTTCACGTAGGGGAAGATACGCAGTATTTT. Its translation is CSVHVGEDTQYF.

This chain joins TRBV28 and TRBJ2-3, with D perhaps being TRBD1 or TRBD2 (5 bases each). Trimming took 1 base from V and 6 from J, leaving 11 bases between them. From germline, CDR1 is MDHEN and CDR2 SYDVKM. CDR3 size: 14 residues. CDR3 region: CASSLSGAGDTQYF. CDR3 in DNA: TGTGCCAGCAGTTTATCCGGGGCAGGGGATACGCAGTATTTT. The variable domain in full, with the rest retrieved from reference TRBV28 and TRBJ2-3, is DVKVTQSSRYLVKRTGEKVFLECVQDMDHENMFWYRQDPGLGLRLIYFSYDVKMKEKGDIPEGYSVSREKKERFSLILESASTNQTSMYLCASSLSGAGDTQYFGPGTRLTVL.

The V and J genes are TRBV29-1 and TRBJ2-7; 7 bases map to TRBD2. With 6 bases clipped from V and 5 bases from J, the junction kept 16 bases outside the gene matches. The V gene's germline CDR1 is SQVTM and CDR2 ANQGSEA. This CDR3 is 15 amino acids long. DNA for the CDR3: TGCAGCGTCGTAATCTGGCGGGAGAGGCGGGACGAGCAGTACTTC. Encoded protein: CSVVIWRERRDEQYF.

This chain uses TRBV6-5 with TRBJ2-7; D ambiguous. CDR3 length: 11 residues. Trimming shortened V by 6 bases and J by 6 bases, and 9 bases separated the two germline ends. Germline-derived CDR1 and CDR2 are MNHEY and SVGAGI. CDR3: CASSLSGEQYF. CDR3 coding DNA: TGTGCCAGCAGCCTGAGTGGCGAGCAGTACTTC.

In regard to this clone: The same CDR3 can be traced to other DNA sequences in this sample. The chain uses TRBV7-9 and TRBJ2-7; D remains ambiguous. The ends were cut back, 1 base at V and 2 bases at J, with 6 bases in the middle. This CDR3 has 13 residues. Germline assignment: CDR1 SEHNR and CDR2 FQNEAQ (reference sequence). CDR3 protein: CASSLVGTYEQYF. The CDR3 coding sequence is TGTGCCAGCAGCTTAGTCGGCACCTACGAGCAGTACTTC.

The chain carries TRBV7-8 and TRBJ2-5, with TRBD1 identical over 7 bases. The CDR3 has 11 amino acids. With 4 bases clipped from V and 12 bases from J, the junction kept 5 bases outside the gene matches. Germline loops: CDR1 SGHVS, CDR2 FQNEAQ. This CDR3 is CASSSDRLEYF. In DNA form, the CDR3 reads TGTGCCAGCAGCTCGGACAGGTTGGAGTACTTC.

This chain joins TRBV9 and TRBJ2-7; 8 bases match TRBD1. This CDR3 comprises 15 residues. The V gene end was trimmed by 4 bases and the J gene end by 3 bases; junction bases not matched to a gene: 9. Per the germline V gene, CDR1 is SGDLS and CDR2 is YYNGEE. The CDR3 protein is CASSHTGTGLYEQYF. CDR3 coding DNA: TGTGCCAGCAGCCATACCGGGACAGGCCTCTACGAGCAGTACTTC. Based on the CDR3 plus reference TRBV9 and TRBJ2-7, the full variable domain is DSGVTQTPKHLITATGQRVTLRCSPRSGDLSVYWYQQSLDQGLQFLIQYYNGEERAKGNILERFSAQQFPDLHSELNLSSLELGDSALYFCASSHTGTGLYEQYFGPGTRLTVT.

The chain has TRBV9 and TRBJ2-7; TRBD2 matches 10 bases. This CDR3 is built from 16 residues. Germline-derived CDR1 and CDR2 are SGDLS and YYNGEE. The J segment lost 5 bases and the V segment lost 0 bases, leaving 8 bases of the junction unmatched. CDR3 DNA sequence: TGTGCCAGCAGCGTAGGCCTAGCGGGGGTGAGGAACGAGCAGTACTTC. This codes for CASSVGLAGVRNEQYF.

The rearrangement links TRBV13 to TRBJ2-7; perhaps D is TRBD1 or TRBD2 (5 bases each). Germline values: CDR1 PRHDT, CDR2 FYEKMQ (reference sequence). Trimming took off 5 bases at V and 3 bases at J, with 11 bases between the two ends. There are 13 residues in the CDR3. This chain's CDR3 is CASSIRDDYEQYF. CDR3 in DNA: TGTGCCAGCAGCATCCGGGACGACTACGAGCAGTACTTC.